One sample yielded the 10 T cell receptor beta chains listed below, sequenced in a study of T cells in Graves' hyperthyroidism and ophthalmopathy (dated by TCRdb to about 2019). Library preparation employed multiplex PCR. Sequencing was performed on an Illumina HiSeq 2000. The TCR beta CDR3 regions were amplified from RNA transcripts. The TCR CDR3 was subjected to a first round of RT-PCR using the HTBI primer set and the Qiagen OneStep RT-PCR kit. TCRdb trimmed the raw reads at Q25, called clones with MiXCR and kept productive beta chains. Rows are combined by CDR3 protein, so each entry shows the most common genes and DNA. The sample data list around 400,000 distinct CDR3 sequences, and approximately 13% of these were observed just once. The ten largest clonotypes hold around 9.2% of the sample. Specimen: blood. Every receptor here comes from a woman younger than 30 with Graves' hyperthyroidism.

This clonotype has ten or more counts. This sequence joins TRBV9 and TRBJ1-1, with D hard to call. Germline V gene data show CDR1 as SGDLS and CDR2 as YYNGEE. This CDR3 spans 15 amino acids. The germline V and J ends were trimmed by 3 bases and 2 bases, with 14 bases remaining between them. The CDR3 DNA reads TGTGCCAGCAGCGCAACCTTCGGGCCAAACACTGAAGCTTTCTTT. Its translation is CASSATFGPNTEAFF.

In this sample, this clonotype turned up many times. In nucleotides, the CDR3 is TGTGCCAGCAGAACGGTTGGGAGGCAGTATTTT. This translates into CASRTVGRQYF. The V gene is TRBV6-1, the J gene TRBJ2-3; D possibly corresponds to TRBD2 (5 bases). Germline CDR1 reads MNHNS; CDR2 reads SASEGT. Trimming removed 6 bases from V and 11 bases from J, with 12 bases in between. CDR3 length equals 11 residues.

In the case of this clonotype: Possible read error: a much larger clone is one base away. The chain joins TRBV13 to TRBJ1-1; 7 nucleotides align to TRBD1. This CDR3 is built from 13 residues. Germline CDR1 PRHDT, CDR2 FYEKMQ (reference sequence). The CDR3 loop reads CASTWTGTTGAFF. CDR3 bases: TGTGCCAGCACCTGGACAGGTACGACTGGAGCTTTCTTT.

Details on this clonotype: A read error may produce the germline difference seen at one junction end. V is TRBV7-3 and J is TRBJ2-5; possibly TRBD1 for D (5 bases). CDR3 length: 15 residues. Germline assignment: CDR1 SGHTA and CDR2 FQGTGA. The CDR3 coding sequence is TGTGCCAGCAGCCCGTGGGGCAGGGCTCAAGAGACCCGGTACTTC. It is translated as CASSPWGRAQETRYF.

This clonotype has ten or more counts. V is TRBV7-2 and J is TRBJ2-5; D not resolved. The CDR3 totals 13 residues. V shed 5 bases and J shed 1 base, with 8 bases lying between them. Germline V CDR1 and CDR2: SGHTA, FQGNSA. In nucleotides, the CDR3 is TGTGCCAGCAGCGCCTCCGCCCAAGAGACCCAGTACTTC. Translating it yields CASSASAQETQYF. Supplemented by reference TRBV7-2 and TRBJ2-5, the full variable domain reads GAGVSQSPSNKVTEKGKDVELRCDPISGHTALYWYRQSLGQGLEFLIYFQGNSAPDKSGLPSDRFSAERTGGSVSTLTIQRTQQEDSAVYLCASSASAQETQYFGPGTRLLVL.

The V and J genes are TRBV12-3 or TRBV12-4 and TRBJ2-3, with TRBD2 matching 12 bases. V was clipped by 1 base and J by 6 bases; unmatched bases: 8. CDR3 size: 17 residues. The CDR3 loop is CASSLGLAGVMVDTQYF. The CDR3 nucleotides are TGTGCCAGCAGTTTAGGACTAGCGGGAGTAATGGTGGATACGCAGTATTTT.

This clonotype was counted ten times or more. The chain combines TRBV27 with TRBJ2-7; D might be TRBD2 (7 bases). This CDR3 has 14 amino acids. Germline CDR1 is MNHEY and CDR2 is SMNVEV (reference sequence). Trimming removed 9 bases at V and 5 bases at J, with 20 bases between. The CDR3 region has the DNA TGTGCCAGTCATAGGGGGGGATACGGGAACGAGCAGTACTTC. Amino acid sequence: CASHRGGYGNEQYF.

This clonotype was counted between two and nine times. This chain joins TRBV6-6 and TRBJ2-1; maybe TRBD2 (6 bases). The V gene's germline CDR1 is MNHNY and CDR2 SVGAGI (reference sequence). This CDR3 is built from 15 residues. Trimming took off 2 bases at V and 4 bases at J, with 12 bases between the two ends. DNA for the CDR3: TGTGCCAGCAGTTACGAGGACTACCGGTACAATGAGCAGTTCTTC. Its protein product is CASSYEDYRYNEQFF.

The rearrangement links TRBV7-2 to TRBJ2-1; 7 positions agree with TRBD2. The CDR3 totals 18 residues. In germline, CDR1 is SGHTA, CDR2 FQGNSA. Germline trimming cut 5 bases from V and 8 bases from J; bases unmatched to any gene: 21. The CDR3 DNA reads TGTGCCAGCAGCGGGGGGGTGGAGTCCCCCCGACACGCCCATGAGCAGTTCTTC. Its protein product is CASSGGVESPRHAHEQFF.

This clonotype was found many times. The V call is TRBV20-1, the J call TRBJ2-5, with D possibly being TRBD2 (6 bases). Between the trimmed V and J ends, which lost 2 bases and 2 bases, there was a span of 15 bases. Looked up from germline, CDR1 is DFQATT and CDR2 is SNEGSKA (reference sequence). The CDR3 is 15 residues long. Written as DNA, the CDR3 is TGCAGTGCTAGACCTCGTAGCGGACTGCAAGAGACCCAGTACTTC. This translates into CSARPRSGLQETQYF.